This TCR beta chain derives from a study of blood T cell repertoires in COVID-19. Study-wide background: PBMCs, B-cell-depleted T cells, or T cells were the source of the cDNA or gDNA that made up the material.

Germline V gene data show CDR1 as SGHKS and CDR2 as YYEKEE (reference sequence). The CDR3 loop spans 17 amino acids. The V gene end was trimmed by 1 base and the J gene end by 3 bases; junction bases not matched to a gene: 10. Data came from immunoSEQ multiplex PCR; TCRdb stores just in-frame clones and leaves some out. The data contain over 400,000 clones, approximately 86% of them seen just once; the ten biggest clones take up 8% to 9.5%. Allocation to cohorts depended on clinical history reported by the participants. Two negative PCRs, clearance, or symptom resolution were required of recovered Cohort 3 donors.

The chain uses TRBV5-5 and TRBJ1-3, with 7 bases lining up with TRBD1. Sequencing was done on a sample of PBMCs or T cells enriched from blood (not recorded which). The origin of this receptor is an older woman who had recovered from COVID-19. CDR3 amino acids: CASSLSTTGDIGNTIYF. The CDR3 nucleotides are TGTGCCAGCAGCTTGTCCACCACAGGGGATATTGGAAACACCATATATTTT.